The clone carrying this TCR beta chain was observed many times. Its antigen is currently unknown. Any gene name here is a mouse gene name. The read terminates 4 residues before the CDR3 end, so the remaining end is supplied by the germline J gene. V was trimmed by 4 bases and J by 0 bases, leaving 6 bases between them. The CDR3 extends over 13 amino acids. In germline, CDR1 is NSHNY, CDR2 SYGAGN. Once RNA had been extracted, it was reverse transcribed into cDNA to act as the sequencing template. Assay used: immunoSEQ multiplex PCR; TCRdb lists only in-frame clones, some missing. Observed are some 6,000 clones, no singletons, with the top ten taking approximately 32%. These data are taken from a study of CD8+ T cells in alopecia areata. The wider study: Spontaneously alopecic C3H/HeJ graft donors, about 6-12 months old, gave skin to roughly 7-10-week-old female C3H/HeJ mice.

Whole-study results and caveats: Affected scalp, especially in alopecia totalis/universalis, had a higher clonality than normal scalp did.

Cells pooled from cutaneous lymph nodes were sorted on CD4, CD8alpha, NKG2D, NKG2ACE and other markers. The receptor was isolated from a C3H/HeJ mouse with alopecia areata. MHC haplotype: H2-k. This chain uses TRBV13-1 with TRBJ2-4; unclear D gene. The sample consisted of CD8+ T cells sorted from a lymph node. Incomplete CDR3 DNA: TGTGCCAGCAGTCCATATAGTCAAAAC. Translating it yields CASSPYSQN. The CDR3 reads in full as CASSPYSQNTLYF.